What follows are 18 T cell receptor beta chains derived from one specimen sequenced in a study of human versus mouse CDR3 diversity and MHC coevolution. Sequencing was performed with immunoSEQ multiplex PCR; in TCRdb, only in-frame clones are kept and a portion is missing. The data hold some 60,000 clones, with about 93% observed a single time. Material: naive CD4+ T cells from blood. Subset meaning: CD45RO-negative CD62L-positive naive CD4 T cells. The origin of the receptors is a person aged 55 to 75 in good health.

V is TRBV29-1 and J is TRBJ2-7; 10 bases align to TRBD1. CDR1 is SQVTM and CDR2 is ANQGSEA in the germline V gene. Unmatched junction bases numbered 3, after V lost 4 bases and J lost 3 bases. This CDR3 region has 13 residues. CDR3 bases: TGCAGCGTTGGAAGGGACAGGGGCTACGAGCAGTACTTC. This sequence encodes CSVGRDRGYEQYF.

The chain employs TRBV19 and TRBJ2-2; 8 nucleotides match TRBD1. V shed 5 bases and J 6 bases; nucleotides not matched to a gene: 2. Germline CDR1 and CDR2: LNHDA and SQIVND (reference sequence). The CDR3 runs to 13 residues. The CDR3 DNA reads as TGTGCCAGTAGTGAACAGGGGGCCGGGGAGCTGTTTTTT. Protein sequence: CASSEQGAGELFF.

This rearrangement joins TRBV7-2 to TRBJ1-5; unclear D gene. V was pared by 1 base and J by 6 bases, with 13 bases between. Looked up from germline, CDR1 is SGHTA and CDR2 is FQGNSA. CDR3 size: 15 residues. In DNA form, the CDR3 reads TGTGCCAGCAGCTTAGGGGGAGCCATTCGTCAGCCCCAGCATTTT. Residues: CASSLGGAIRQPQHF.

The chain employs TRBV5-1 and TRBJ2-5, with 11 bases aligning to TRBD2. V trimming: 4 bases; J trimming: 4 bases; junction bases outside the gene matches: 3. Germline V gives CDR1 SGHRS, CDR2 YFSETQ. The CDR3 sequence is 14 residues long. The CDR3 DNA follows: TGCGCCAGCAGCGACGGGACTAGCGGAGAGACCCAGTACTTC. Encoded protein: CASSDGTSGETQYF. Supplemented by reference TRBV5-1 and TRBJ2-5, the full variable domain reads KAGVTQTPRYLIKTRGQQVTLSCSPISGHRSVSWYQQTPGQGLQFLFEYFSETQRNKGNFPGRFSGRQFSNSRSEMNVSTLELGDSALYLCASSDGTSGETQYFGPGTRLLVL.

The V gene is TRBV7-9, the J gene TRBJ2-3; 8 bases align to TRBD1. V was pared by 2 bases and J by 4 bases, with 5 bases of the junction left unmatched. CDR3 size: 15 residues. From germline, CDR1 is SEHNR and CDR2 FQNEAQ (reference sequence). CDR3 loop: CASSLQGAGADTQYF. DNA of the CDR3: TGTGCCAGCAGCTTACAGGGGGCAGGCGCAGATACGCAGTATTTT.

The chain joins TRBV11-3 to TRBJ1-5, with 8 positions matching TRBD1. Germline V CDR1 and CDR2: SGHNT, YENEEA. The CDR3 extends over 15 amino acids. J gave up 3 bases and V 5 bases, and 6 bases lay outside the gene matches. CDR3 loop: CASSARTGHNQPQHF. The CDR3 DNA follows: TGTGCCAGCAGCGCCCGGACAGGGCACAATCAGCCCCAGCATTTT. Looking up the rest from reference TRBV11-3 and TRBJ1-5 gives the full variable domain: EAGVVQSPRYKIIEKKQPVAFWCNPISGHNTLYWYLQNLGQGPELLIRYENEEAVDDSQLPKDRFSAERLKGVDSTLKIQPAELGDSAVYLCASSARTGHNQPQHFGDGTRLSIL.

The rearrangement uses TRBV7-2 and TRBJ2-1, with 10 bases fitting TRBD2. The CDR3 loop spans 14 amino acids. Looked up from germline, CDR1 is SGHTA and CDR2 is FQGNSA. Trimming cost V 8 bases and J 2 bases; bases outside gene matches: 3. This CDR3 reads CASRLAGAYNEQFF. DNA for the CDR3: TGTGCCAGCCGTCTAGCGGGAGCCTACAATGAGCAGTTCTTC.

This clone has just one count. The V call is TRBV18, the J call TRBJ2-1; D not certain. CDR1 KGHSH and CDR2 LQKENI come from the germline V gene. The CDR3 spans 14 residues. V was cut by 0 bases and J by 6 bases, with 9 bases left in between. CDR3 in amino acids: CASSPPNIRNEQFF. CDR3 coding DNA: TGTGCCAGCTCACCACCGAACATCCGCAATGAGCAGTTCTTC.

The chain links TRBV11-2 to TRBJ2-7; D possibly corresponds to TRBD1 (6 bases). There are 14 residues in the CDR3. V dropped 1 base and J dropped 7 bases, with 14 bases sitting between them. The germline V gene encodes CDR1 SGHAT and CDR2 FQNNGV. The CDR3 sequence is CASSLGRQVWEQYF. The CDR3, as DNA: TGTGCCAGCAGCTTAGGGCGACAGGTCTGGGAGCAGTACTTC.

The chain carries TRBV7-7 and TRBJ2-3, with 11 bases lining up with TRBD2. The CDR3 loop spans 15 amino acids. V lost 5 bases to trimming and J lost 4 bases; unmatched junction nucleotides: 5. Per the germline V gene, CDR1 is SSHAT and CDR2 is FNYEAQ (reference sequence). The CDR3 region has the DNA TGTGCCAGCAGCCGGACTAGCGGGTGGGCAGATACGCAGTATTTT. Its protein is CASSRTSGWADTQYF.

The J gene is TRBJ1-1, the V gene TRBV7-9, with D unclear. CDR3 length: 14 amino acids. Trimming removed 5 bases at V and 6 bases at J, with 16 bases between. The V gene's germline CDR1 is SEHNR and CDR2 FQNEAQ (reference sequence). The CDR3 DNA reads TGTGCCAGCAGCCCCGCTTGGAGCGGCGCTGAAGCTTTCTTT. Encoded protein: CASSPAWSGAEAFF.

This sequence joins TRBV4-1 and TRBJ1-5; the D is unclear. The germline gives CDR1 MGHRA, CDR2 YSYEKL. This CDR3 region has 17 residues. The V end lost 0 bases, the J end lost 0 bases, and 12 bases lay between the germline ends. The CDR3 protein is CASSQEAEDYSNQPQHF. DNA of the CDR3: TGCGCCAGCAGCCAAGAAGCGGAAGATTATAGCAATCAGCCCCAGCATTTT.

CDR3 in amino acids: CASSLDFDRVAYF. The CDR3 DNA reads TGCGCCAGCAGCTTGGACTTCGACAGGGTCGCGTACTTC. This sequence joins TRBV5-1 and TRBJ2-7; 7 positions match TRBD1. Losses at the gene ends were 0 bases for V and 12 bases for J; bases not matched to a gene: 9. CDR3 length equals 13 residues. Germline lookup yields CDR1 SGHRS and CDR2 YFSETQ.

The CDR3 DNA reads TGTGCCAGCAGTTACCCCAGACAGAACACCGGGGAGCTGTTTTTT. As protein: CASSYPRQNTGELFF. The rearrangement uses TRBV6-6 and TRBJ2-2; the D is unclear. CDR1 MNHNY and CDR2 SVGAGI come from the germline V gene (reference sequence). This CDR3 contains 15 residues. V was clipped by 2 bases and J by 1 base, with 8 bases between them.

The chain is built from TRBV6-1 and TRBJ2-4; no clear D gene. The CDR3 has 14 amino acids. V lost 2 bases and J lost 1, with 6 bases in between. Germline lookup yields CDR1 MNHNS and CDR2 SASEGT. The CDR3 DNA reads TGTGCCAGCAGTGAACTTCCCGCCAAAAACATTCAGTACTTC. Translating gives CASSELPAKNIQYF.

The gene calls are TRBV7-3 and TRBJ1-1; D unresolved. This CDR3 has 13 amino acids. Germline CDR1 and CDR2: SGHTA and FQGTGA. Trimming pared 5 bases from V and 1 base from J, leaving 8 bases between. CDR3 loop: CASSRQENTEAFF. CDR3 nucleotides: TGTGCCAGCAGCCGCCAGGAGAACACTGAAGCTTTCTTT.

CDR3 residues: CATRVSGETQYF. The CDR3 region has the DNA TGTGCCACCCGGGTCTCTGGGGAGACCCAGTACTTC. The rearrangement joins TRBV6-1 to TRBJ2-5; D gene ambiguous. V shed 10 bases and J shed 5 bases, with 14 bases lying between them. Germline V CDR1 and CDR2: MNHNS, SASEGT. This CDR3 region has 12 residues.

This clone was seen only a few times. The chain couples TRBV7-9 to TRBJ1-3; D not resolved. Trimming shortened V by 5 bases and J by 0 bases, and 11 bases separated the two germline ends. The CDR3 is 15 amino acids. Germline values: CDR1 SEHNR, CDR2 FQNEAQ (reference sequence). The CDR3 nucleotides read TGTGCCAGCAGCCTACCTACAGTCTCTGGAAACACCATATATTTT. It codes for CASSLPTVSGNTIYF.